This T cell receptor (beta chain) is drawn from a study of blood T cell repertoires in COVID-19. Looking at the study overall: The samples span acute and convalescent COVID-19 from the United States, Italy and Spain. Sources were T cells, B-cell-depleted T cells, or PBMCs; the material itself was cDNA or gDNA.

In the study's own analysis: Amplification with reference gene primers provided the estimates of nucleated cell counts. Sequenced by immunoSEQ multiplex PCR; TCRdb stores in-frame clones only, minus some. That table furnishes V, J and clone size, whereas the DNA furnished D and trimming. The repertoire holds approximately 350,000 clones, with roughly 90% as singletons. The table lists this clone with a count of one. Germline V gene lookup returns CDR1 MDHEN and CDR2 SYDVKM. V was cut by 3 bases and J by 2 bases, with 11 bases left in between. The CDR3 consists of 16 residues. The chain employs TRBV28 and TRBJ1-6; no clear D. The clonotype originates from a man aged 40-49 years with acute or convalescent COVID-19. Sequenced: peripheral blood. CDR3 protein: CASSFAGDTYNSPLHF. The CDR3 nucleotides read TGTGCCAGCAGTTTTGCGGGCGATACCTATAATTCACCCCTCCACTTT.